The 16 T cell receptor beta chains below all came from one sample that was sequenced in a study of PD-1 blockade in classical Hodgkin lymphoma. Some clones are missing from TCRdb's copy, which holds only in-frame ones; the method was immunoSEQ multiplex PCR. The sample consists of about 46,000 clones, around 70% of them appearing once. Autologous stem cell transplantation was followed by relapse in every patient, and brentuximab vedotin exposure varied. The material was peripheral blood mononuclear cells (PBMCs), obtained at baseline. Source of these receptors: a human donor with classical Hodgkin lymphoma.

The chain couples TRBV30 to TRBJ2-4, with 10 positions matching TRBD2. Looked up from germline, CDR1 is GTSNPN and CDR2 is SVGIG (reference sequence). The CDR3 length is 16 residues. The J segment lost 5 bases and the V segment lost 1 base, leaving 8 bases of the junction unmatched. The CDR3 loop is CAWSEVAGGWQNIQYF. CDR3 sequence (DNA): TGTGCCTGGAGTGAAGTAGCGGGGGGATGGCAAAACATTCAGTACTTC.

This chain connects TRBV21-1 to TRBJ2-2; no check of the table's D call, TRBD1, against the DNA was made. TRBV21-1 is shown as a pseudogene. The CDR3 loop spans 16 amino acids. As DNA, the CDR3 is TGTGCCAGCAGTCTAACCGGGACAGGGATCCCCGGGGAGCTGTTTTTT. As protein: CASSLTGTGIPGELFF.

This clone came up many times. The chain employs TRBV7-6 and TRBJ2-7; TRBD2 aligns across 12 bases. This CDR3 is built from 18 residues. Germline V gives CDR1 SGHVS, CDR2 FNYEAQ. V lost 5 bases to trimming and J lost 6 bases; unmatched junction nucleotides: 17. In DNA, the CDR3 is TGTGCCAGCAGCCTAGGGACTAGCGGGCCGGGGACTTCGGGCGAGCAGTACTTC. Translated: CASSLGTSGPGTSGEQYF.

The chain recombines TRBV5-6 with TRBJ2-3; 8 positions match TRBD2. This CDR3 has 17 amino acids. Losses at the gene ends were 4 bases for V and 4 bases for J; bases not matched to a gene: 14. Germline CDR1 SGHDT, CDR2 YYEEEE. The CDR3 is CASSLGLAGRGPDTQYF. The DNA of the CDR3 is TGTGCCAGCAGCCTCGGACTAGCCGGGAGGGGACCAGATACGCAGTATTTT.

The V and J genes are TRBV19 and TRBJ2-3; 8 nucleotides agree with TRBD1. After removal of 5 bases from V and 1 base from J, the junction contained 2 bases not matched to a gene. Germline lookup yields CDR1 LNHDA and CDR2 SQIVND (reference sequence). This CDR3 region has 14 residues. The CDR3 sequence: CASSETGGTDTQYF. DNA of the CDR3: TGTGCCAGTAGTGAGACAGGGGGCACAGATACGCAGTATTTT.

The chain is built from TRBV5-1 and TRBJ2-6; D possibly uses TRBD1 or TRBD2 (5 bases each). The CDR3 sequence is 17 residues long. V lost 4 bases and J 1 base, leaving 15 bases between the germline ends. CDR1 and CDR2 (germline): SGHRS, YFSETQ. CDR3 sequence reads: CASSGLFRVSGANVLTF. The CDR3 coding sequence is TGCGCCAGCAGCGGACTCTTCAGGGTTTCTGGGGCCAACGTCCTGACTTTC.

The table lists this clone with a few counts. The rearrangement links TRBV7-3 to TRBJ2-1; 12 bases agree with TRBD2. CDR3 length equals 20 residues. Unmatched junction bases numbered 12, after V lost 3 bases and J lost 0 bases. Germline V gene lookup returns CDR1 SGHTA and CDR2 FQGTGA. CDR3: CASSLLGLAGTLLSYNEQFF. The CDR3 coding sequence is TGTGCCAGCAGCTTGCTAGGACTAGCGGGGACGCTGCTCTCCTACAATGAGCAGTTCTTC.

This clone occurred a few times. The CDR3, as DNA: TGTGCCAGCAGCTTGACAGCTCAAGACTATGGCTACACCTTC. Translated, it gives CASSLTAQDYGYTF. This chain uses TRBV11-2 with TRBJ1-2; a possible D gene is TRBD1 (5 bases). Looked up from germline, CDR1 is SGHAT and CDR2 is FQNNGV. Trimming left V 3 bases short and J 3 bases short, with 11 bases between. The CDR3 consists of 14 residues.

The chain carries TRBV2 and TRBJ2-2; D call uncertain. Trimming shortened V by 3 bases and J by 2 bases, and 10 bases separated the two germline ends. The V gene's germline CDR1 is SNHLY and CDR2 FYNNEI. This CDR3 spans 15 amino acids. CDR3 DNA: TGTGCCAGCAGTGATACGACCCCCAACACCGGGGAGCTGTTTTTT. This gives the protein CASSDTTPNTGELFF.

The chain employs TRBV27 and TRBJ1-5; 9 bases match TRBD1. J lost 4 bases, V lost 3 bases, and 7 bases had no gene match. Germline V gives CDR1 MNHEY, CDR2 SMNVEV (reference sequence). The CDR3 contains 16 residues. The CDR3 DNA reads as TGTGCCAGCAGTTTGATCGGGACAGGGAGTAATCAGCCCCAGCATTTT. Its translation: CASSLIGTGSNQPQHF.

V gene TRBV5-1 combines with J gene TRBJ1-1; D not resolved. This CDR3 has 14 residues. Trimming left V 0 bases short and J 0 bases short, with 6 bases between. Germline V gene sequence: CDR1 SGHRS, CDR2 YFSETQ. The chain's CDR3 is CASSLASLNTEAFF. CDR3 DNA: TGCGCCAGCAGCTTGGCCTCACTGAACACTGAAGCTTTCTTT.

This chain uses TRBV5-1 with TRBJ2-7, with 9 bases that match TRBD1. Germline loops: CDR1 SGHRS, CDR2 YFSETQ. The CDR3 is 13 residues long. V shed 0 bases and J 6 bases; nucleotides not matched to a gene: 1. Written as DNA, the CDR3 is TGCGCCAGCAGCTTGGGGGACAGGGCCGAGCAGTACTTC. The encoded protein is CASSLGDRAEQYF.

The J gene is TRBJ1-1, the V gene TRBV4-2; D may be TRBD1 (5 bases). Per germline, CDR1 LGHNA and CDR2 YNFKEQ. Trimming cost V 4 bases and J 4 bases, with 10 bases left between them. CDR3 length: 13 residues. DNA of the CDR3: TGTGCCAGCAGCCCGGACGGGGCCACTGAAGCTTTCTTT. Its translation is CASSPDGATEAFF.

The genes are TRBV30 and TRBJ1-1; no clear D gene. This CDR3 is 13 amino acids long. The V and J ends lost 5 bases and 3 bases respectively, with 13 bases between them. From germline, CDR1 is GTSNPN and CDR2 SVGIG (reference sequence). CDR3: CAWGREVDTEAFF. CDR3 in DNA: TGTGCCTGGGGACGGGAGGTGGACACTGAAGCTTTCTTT.

V is TRBV9 and J is TRBJ1-1, with D possibly matching TRBD1 (5 bases). This CDR3 has 16 amino acids. V was cut by 4 bases and J by 1 base, with 17 bases left in between. Germline V gives CDR1 SGDLS, CDR2 YYNGEE. CDR3 nucleotide sequence: TGTGCCAGCAGCAAAGAAATAGGGGATTGGAACACTGAAGCTTTCTTT. This gives the protein CASSKEIGDWNTEAFF.

The chain joins TRBV25-1 to TRBJ2-2, with 7 bases aligning to TRBD2. Unmatched junction bases numbered 11, after V lost 3 bases and J lost 4 bases. Germline V gene data show CDR1 as MGHDK and CDR2 as SYGVNS. The CDR3 totals 17 residues. The CDR3 sequence is CASSDRWTSSSTGELFF. DNA of the CDR3: TGTGCCAGCAGTGACCGATGGACTAGTAGTTCCACCGGGGAGCTGTTTTTT.